The clone carrying this TCR beta chain was observed a single time. Donors were grouped by their self-reported clinical history. The data were taken from a study of blood T cell repertoires in COVID-19. Per the original methods: Reference gene primers were amplified, and this amplification served to estimate nucleated cell counts. Repertoires were generated with immunoSEQ multiplex PCR, while TCRdb's copy carries only in-frame clones and drops some. The DNA was the basis for D and trimming; V, J and clone size are from that table. Among approximately 210,000 clones listed, almost 85% were seen once. This CDR3 is 15 amino acids long. V was clipped by 0 bases and J by 5 bases, with 13 bases between them. Germline V lookup: CDR1 LGHDT, CDR2 YNNKEL (reference sequence).

This sequence was found in a man aged 35-49 years who had recovered from COVID-19. The genes are TRBV3-1 (or the pseudogene TRBV3-2) and TRBJ2-5; perhaps TRBD2 as D (6 bases). The sequenced sample consisted of PBMCs or T cells enriched from blood (not recorded which). This CDR3 reads CASSQEPAGSETQYF. DNA for the CDR3: TGTGCCAGCAGCCAAGAGCCTGCCGGGAGTGAGACCCAGTACTTC.